The present TCR beta chain was sequenced within a study of regulatory T cells in long-lasting Graves disease. This CDR3 region has 14 residues. Trimming pared 0 bases from V and 4 bases from J, leaving 10 bases between. Germline V gene lookup returns CDR1 GTSNPN and CDR2 SVGIG (reference sequence). This clonotype has ten or more counts. According to the study, TCR beta libraries were built with iRepertoire HTBI primers and CDR3-region Arm-PCR. Under the authors' procedure: Gene usage covered approximately 60 TRBV and about 15 TRBJ segments. Via MiXCR, TCRdb re-called the multiplex PCR reads, giving one row per CDR3 protein. Clone size and V and J calls follow TCRdb, not the original study. The sample gives around 360,000 distinct CDR3 sequences, 15% to 20% of which show up once; 20% to 25% is in the top ten. As for time point: newly diagnosed GD, antithyroid drugs for less than 3 months. The TCR library was prepared using RNA isolated from PBMCs. The EDTA tubes were filled with around 9.1 milliliters of drawn peripheral blood.

These data also formed part of another study, on T cells in Graves' hyperthyroidism and ophthalmopathy.

The chain uses TRBV30 and TRBJ2-1; the D gene is possibly TRBD1 (5 bases). The sequencing here drew on peripheral blood mononuclear cells (PBMCs), taken at new diagnosis, from a patient treated with antithyroid drugs. This sequence was found in a young woman with Graves disease. In nucleotides, the CDR3 is TGTGCCTGGAGTGTAGACAGCGTATACAATGAGCAGTTCTTC. Protein sequence: CAWSVDSVYNEQFF.